This T cell receptor (beta chain) was captured by sequencing in a study of shared clonotypes between healthy human individuals. Running of the assay took place at deep level. Each subset's genomic DNA was split evenly across several immunoSEQ plates. Sorted-subset replicate PCR reactions contained roughly 200 ng DNA, corresponding to some 29,000 T cell genomes. Only in-frame clones appear in the TCRdb table, and some are missing; sequencing was by immunoSEQ multiplex PCR. In the table there are about 730,000 clones, around 70% of which are singletons. The CDR3 covers 14 residues. Trimming removed 5 bases from V and 8 bases from J; junction bases left unmatched: 8. Germline V CDR1 and CDR2: MDHEN, SYDVKM.

This clonotype originated in a woman aged 25 to 39 in good health. The sequencing sample was made of memory CD4+ T cells sorted from blood. Described subset: CD45RA-negative fraction. V is TRBV28 and J is TRBJ1-4; TRBD1 matches 7 bases. The CDR3 sequence is CASSTGDFGEKLFF. CDR3 sequence (DNA): TGTGCCAGCAGTACAGGGGATTTCGGGGAAAAACTGTTTTTT.